The sequence of this TCR beta chain was determined in a study of cytomegalovirus exposure and HLA in healthy donors. Study information: Approximately 180 million T cells yielded 90 million to 130 million unique TCR beta sequences, as an earlier analysis found. Broader study findings: In an earlier analysis, about 87% or about 30%: the productive usage of most TCR beta V segments.

V lost 5 bases to trimming and J lost 2 bases, with 9 bases between them. The CDR3 runs to 14 residues. The germline CDR1 and CDR2 sequences are SEHNR and FQNEAQ (reference sequence). The PCR used 60 Vbeta and 13 Jbeta primers. Only in-frame clones appear in the TCRdb table, and some are missing; sequencing was by immunoSEQ multiplex PCR. The repertoire has approximately 190,000 clones, about 77% of them found once; the top ten carry 2.1%. About this clone: Its target is unknown.

Sequenced material: PBMCs. The rearrangement joins TRBV7-9 to TRBJ1-4; D not certain. This TCR was sampled from a woman aged 30 to 39 in good health and CMV-seropositive. CDR3 sequence: CASSARETNEKLFF. CDR3 nucleotide sequence: TGTGCCAGCAGCGCCCGGGAGACTAATGAAAAACTGTTTTTT.